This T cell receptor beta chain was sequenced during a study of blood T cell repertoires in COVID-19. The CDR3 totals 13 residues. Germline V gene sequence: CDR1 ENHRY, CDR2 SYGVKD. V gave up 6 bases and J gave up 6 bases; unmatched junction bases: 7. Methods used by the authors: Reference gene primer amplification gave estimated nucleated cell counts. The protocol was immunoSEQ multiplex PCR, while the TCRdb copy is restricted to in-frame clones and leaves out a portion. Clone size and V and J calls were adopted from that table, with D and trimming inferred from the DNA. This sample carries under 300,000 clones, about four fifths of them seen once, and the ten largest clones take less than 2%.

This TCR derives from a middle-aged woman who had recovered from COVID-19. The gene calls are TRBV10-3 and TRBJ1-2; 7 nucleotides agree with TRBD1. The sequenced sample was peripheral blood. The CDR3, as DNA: TGTGCCATCAGAGGGGACAGAGGCCATGGCTACACCTTC. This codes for CAIRGDRGHGYTF.